Ten or more counts support the clone carrying this T cell receptor (beta chain). Antigen: not known. Per the germline V gene, CDR1 is SGDLS and CDR2 is YYNGEE. V lost 0 bases to trimming and J lost 3 bases, with 12 bases between them. The CDR3 spans 16 residues. The source material, RNA transcripts, was used to amplify TCR beta CDR3 regions. HTBI primers drove first-round RT-PCR of the TCR CDR3. TCRdb independently ran MiXCR on the multiplex PCR reads; one entry per CDR3 protein. Of hundreds of thousands of distinct CDR3 sequences detected, roughly 14% appear once; the ten largest clones hold about 12%. This specimen belongs to a study of T cells in Graves' hyperthyroidism and ophthalmopathy. Overall study findings and caveats: Most thyroid-expanded clonotypes above 0.001 were also found in blood.

The specimen was blood. This clonotype was obtained from a young man with Graves' ophthalmopathy. The chain employs TRBV9 and TRBJ2-2; weak D call: TRBD2 (6 bases). Written as DNA, the CDR3 is TGTGCCAGCAGCGTAGAATCGCTAGCGTACACCGGGGAGCTGTTTTTT. This gives the protein CASSVESLAYTGELFF.